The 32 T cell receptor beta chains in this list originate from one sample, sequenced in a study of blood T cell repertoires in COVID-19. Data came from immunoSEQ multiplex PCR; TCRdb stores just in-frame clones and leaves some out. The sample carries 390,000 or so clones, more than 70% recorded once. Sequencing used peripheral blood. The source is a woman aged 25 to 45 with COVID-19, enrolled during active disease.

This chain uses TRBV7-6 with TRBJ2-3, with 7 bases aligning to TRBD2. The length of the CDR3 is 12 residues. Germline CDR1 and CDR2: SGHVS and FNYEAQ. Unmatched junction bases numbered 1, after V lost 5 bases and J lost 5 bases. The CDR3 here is CASSPGGDTQYF. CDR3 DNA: TGTGCCAGCAGCCCGGGAGGAGATACGCAGTATTTT.

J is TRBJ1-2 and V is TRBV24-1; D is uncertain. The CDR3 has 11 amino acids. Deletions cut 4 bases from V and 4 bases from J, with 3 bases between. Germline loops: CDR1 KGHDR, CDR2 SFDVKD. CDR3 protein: CATSESYGYTF. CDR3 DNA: TGTGCCACCAGTGAGAGCTATGGCTACACCTTC.

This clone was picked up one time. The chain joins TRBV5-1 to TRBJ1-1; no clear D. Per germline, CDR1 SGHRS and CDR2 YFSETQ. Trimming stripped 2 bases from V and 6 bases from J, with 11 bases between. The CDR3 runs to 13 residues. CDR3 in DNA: TGCGCCAGCAGCTTCGGACTGACGTCTGAAGCTTTCTTT. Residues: CASSFGLTSEAFF.

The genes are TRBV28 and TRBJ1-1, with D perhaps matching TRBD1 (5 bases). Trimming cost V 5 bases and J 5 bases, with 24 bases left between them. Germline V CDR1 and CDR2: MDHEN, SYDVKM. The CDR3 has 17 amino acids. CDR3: CASSRGDGGGWRTEAFF. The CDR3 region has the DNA TGTGCCAGCAGTCGAGGAGACGGGGGTGGTTGGCGGACTGAAGCTTTCTTT.

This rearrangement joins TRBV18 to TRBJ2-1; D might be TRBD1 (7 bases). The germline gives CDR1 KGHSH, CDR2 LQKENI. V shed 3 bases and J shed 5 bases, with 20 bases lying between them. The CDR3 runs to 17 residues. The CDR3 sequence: CASSPRGAGITHNEQFF. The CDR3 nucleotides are TGTGCCAGCTCACCCAGGGGGGCGGGGATCACCCACAATGAGCAGTTCTTC.

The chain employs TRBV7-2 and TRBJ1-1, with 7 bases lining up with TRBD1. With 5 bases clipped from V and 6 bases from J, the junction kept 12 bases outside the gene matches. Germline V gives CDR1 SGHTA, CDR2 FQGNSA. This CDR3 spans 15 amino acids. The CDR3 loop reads CASSDTGQRHSEAFF. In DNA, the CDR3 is TGTGCCAGCAGCGATACGGGACAGCGGCATTCTGAAGCTTTCTTT.

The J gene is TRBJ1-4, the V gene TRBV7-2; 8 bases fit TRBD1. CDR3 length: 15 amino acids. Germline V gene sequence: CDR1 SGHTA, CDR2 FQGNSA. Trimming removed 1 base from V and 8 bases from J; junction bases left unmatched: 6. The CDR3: CASSLDPGGREKLFF. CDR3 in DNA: TGTGCCAGCAGCTTAGATCCAGGGGGCAGAGAAAAACTGTTTTTT.

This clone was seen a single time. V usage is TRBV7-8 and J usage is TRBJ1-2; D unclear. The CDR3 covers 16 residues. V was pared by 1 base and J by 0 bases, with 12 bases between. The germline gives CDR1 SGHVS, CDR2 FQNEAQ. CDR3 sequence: CASSLGGRGSNYGYTF. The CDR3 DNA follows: TGTGCCAGCAGCTTAGGGGGTCGGGGATCTAACTATGGCTACACCTTC.

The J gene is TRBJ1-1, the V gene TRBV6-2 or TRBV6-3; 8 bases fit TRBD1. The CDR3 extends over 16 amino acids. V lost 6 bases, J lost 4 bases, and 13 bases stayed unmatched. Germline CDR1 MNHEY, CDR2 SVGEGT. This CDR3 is CASSLGQGLGITEAFF. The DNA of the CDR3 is TGTGCCAGCAGCCTAGGACAGGGTTTGGGCATCACTGAAGCTTTCTTT.

CDR3: CASSDGRWGELFF. CDR3 DNA: TGCGCCAGCAGCGACGGGAGATGGGGGGAGCTGTTTTTT. The genes are TRBV10-1 and TRBJ2-2; possibly TRBD2 for D (6 bases). Germline V gene data show CDR1 as WNHNN and CDR2 as SYGVQD (reference sequence). The ends were cut back, 6 bases at V and 8 bases at J, with 13 bases in the middle. This CDR3 region has 13 residues.

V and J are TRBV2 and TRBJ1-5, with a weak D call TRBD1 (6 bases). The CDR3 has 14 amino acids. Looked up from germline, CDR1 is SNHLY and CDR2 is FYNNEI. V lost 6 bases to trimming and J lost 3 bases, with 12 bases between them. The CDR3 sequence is CASSQTGNNQPQHF. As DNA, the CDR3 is TGTGCCAGCAGCCAAACAGGGAACAATCAGCCCCAGCATTTT. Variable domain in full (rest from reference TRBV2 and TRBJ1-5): EPEVTQTPSHQVTQMGQEVILRCVPISNHLYFYWYRQILGQKVEFLVSFYNNEISEKSEIFDDQFSVERPDGSNFTLKIRSTKLEDSAMYFCASSQTGNNQPQHFGDGTRLSIL.

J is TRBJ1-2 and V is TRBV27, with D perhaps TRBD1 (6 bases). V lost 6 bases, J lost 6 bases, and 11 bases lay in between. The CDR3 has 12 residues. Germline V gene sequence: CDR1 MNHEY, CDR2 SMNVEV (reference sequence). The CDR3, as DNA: TGTGCCAGCAGACTAGGGGGGGATGGCTACACCTTC. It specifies CASRLGGDGYTF.

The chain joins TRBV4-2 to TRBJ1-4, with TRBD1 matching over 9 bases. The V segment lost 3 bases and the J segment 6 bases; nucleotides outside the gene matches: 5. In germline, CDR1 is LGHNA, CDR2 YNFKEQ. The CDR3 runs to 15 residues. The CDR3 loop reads CASSHRRDRDEKLFF. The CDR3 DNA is TGTGCCAGCAGCCATCGCCGGGACAGGGATGAAAAACTGTTTTTT.

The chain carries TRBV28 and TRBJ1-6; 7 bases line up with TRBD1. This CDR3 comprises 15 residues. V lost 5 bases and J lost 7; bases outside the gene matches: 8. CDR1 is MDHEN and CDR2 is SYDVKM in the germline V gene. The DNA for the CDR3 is TGTGCCAGCAGTCTCGGGACAGTAATAAATTCACCCCTCCACTTT. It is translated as CASSLGTVINSPLHF.

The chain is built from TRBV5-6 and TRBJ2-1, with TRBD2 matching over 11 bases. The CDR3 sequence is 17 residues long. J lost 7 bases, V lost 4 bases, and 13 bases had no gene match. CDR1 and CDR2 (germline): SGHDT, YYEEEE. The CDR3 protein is CASSLLKGPSGRNEQFF. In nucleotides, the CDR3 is TGTGCCAGCAGCCTGCTTAAAGGGCCTAGCGGGAGGAATGAGCAGTTCTTC.

CDR3 amino acids: CASSKDRSYEQYV. The DNA of the CDR3 is TGTGCCAGCAGCAAGGACAGGAGCTACGAGCAGTACGTC. The chain uses TRBV2 and TRBJ2-7; 7 nucleotides align to TRBD1. V was pared by 6 bases and J by 3 bases, with 5 bases of the junction left unmatched. Germline CDR1 is SNHLY and CDR2 is FYNNEI. CDR3 length: 13 amino acids.

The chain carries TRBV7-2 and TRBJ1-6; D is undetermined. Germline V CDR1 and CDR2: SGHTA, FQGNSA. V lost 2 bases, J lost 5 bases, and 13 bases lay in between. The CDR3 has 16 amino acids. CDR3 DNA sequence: TGTGCCAGCAGCTTAATGGCGGCACCGAATAATTCACCCCTCCACTTT. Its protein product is CASSLMAAPNNSPLHF. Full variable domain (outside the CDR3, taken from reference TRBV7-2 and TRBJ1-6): GAGVSQSPSNKVTEKGKDVELRCDPISGHTALYWYRQSLGQGLEFLIYFQGNSAPDKSGLPSDRFSAERTGGSVSTLTIQRTQQEDSAVYLCASSLMAAPNNSPLHFGNGTRLTVT.

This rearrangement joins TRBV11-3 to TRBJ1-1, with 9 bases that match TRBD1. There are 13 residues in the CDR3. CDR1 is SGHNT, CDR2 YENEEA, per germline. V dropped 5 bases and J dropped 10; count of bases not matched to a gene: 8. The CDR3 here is CASSAYRGQRAFF. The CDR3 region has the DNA TGTGCCAGCAGCGCATACAGGGGGCAGAGAGCTTTCTTT.

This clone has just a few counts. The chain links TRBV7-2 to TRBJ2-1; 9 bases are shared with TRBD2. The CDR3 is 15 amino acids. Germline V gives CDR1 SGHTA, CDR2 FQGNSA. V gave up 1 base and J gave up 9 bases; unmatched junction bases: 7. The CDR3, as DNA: TGTGCCAGCAGCTTAGGACTAGCGGAGAGGGGTGAGCAGTTCTTC. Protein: CASSLGLAERGEQFF.

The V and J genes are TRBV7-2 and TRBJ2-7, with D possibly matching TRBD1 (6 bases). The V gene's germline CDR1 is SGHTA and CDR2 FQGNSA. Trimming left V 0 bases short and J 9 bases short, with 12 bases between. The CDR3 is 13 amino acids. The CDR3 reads CASSLAPGAPQYV. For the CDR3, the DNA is TGTGCCAGCAGCTTAGCGCCAGGGGCTCCGCAGTACGTC.

In nucleotides, the CDR3 is TGTGCCATCAGTGAGTCGTCCCCTAGCGGATACAATGAGCAGTTCTTC. Its translation: CAISESSPSGYNEQFF. V and J are TRBV10-3 and TRBJ2-1; 7 bases match TRBD2. The CDR3 is made up of 16 amino acids. Germline CDR1 ENHRY, CDR2 SYGVKD. Losses at the gene ends were 0 bases for V and 4 bases for J; bases not matched to a gene: 6.

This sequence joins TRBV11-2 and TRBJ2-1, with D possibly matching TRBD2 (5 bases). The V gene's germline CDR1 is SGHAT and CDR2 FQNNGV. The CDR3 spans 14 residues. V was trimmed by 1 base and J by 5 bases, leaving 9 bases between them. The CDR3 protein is CASSLGPGDNEQFF. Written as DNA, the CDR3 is TGTGCCAGCAGCTTAGGCCCCGGGGACAATGAGCAGTTCTTC. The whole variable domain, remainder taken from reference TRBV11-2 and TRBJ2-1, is EAGVAQSPRYKIIEKRQSVAFWCNPISGHATLYWYQQILGQGPKLLIQFQNNGVVDDSQLPKDRFSAERLKGVDSTLKIQPAKLEDSAVYLCASSLGPGDNEQFFGPGTRLTVL.

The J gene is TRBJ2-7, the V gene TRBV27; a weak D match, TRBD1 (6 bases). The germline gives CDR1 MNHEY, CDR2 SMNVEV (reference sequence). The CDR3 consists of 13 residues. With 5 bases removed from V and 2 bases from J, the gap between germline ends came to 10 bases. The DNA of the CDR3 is TGTGCCAGCAGTGGGGGCTCGCCCTACGAGCAGTACTTC. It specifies CASSGGSPYEQYF.

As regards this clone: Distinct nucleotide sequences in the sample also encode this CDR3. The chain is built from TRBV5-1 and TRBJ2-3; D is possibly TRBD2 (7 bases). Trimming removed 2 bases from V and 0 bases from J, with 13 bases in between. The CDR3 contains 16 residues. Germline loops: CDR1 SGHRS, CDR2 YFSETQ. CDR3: CASSLGGRASTDTQYF. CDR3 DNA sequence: TGCGCCAGCAGCTTAGGGGGGAGGGCCAGCACAGATACGCAGTATTTT.

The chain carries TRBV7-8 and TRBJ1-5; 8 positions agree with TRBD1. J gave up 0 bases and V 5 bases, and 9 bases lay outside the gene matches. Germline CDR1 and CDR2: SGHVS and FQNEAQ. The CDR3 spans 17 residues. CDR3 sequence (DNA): TGTGCCAGCAGCCCCGGGACAGGCCCTTATAGCAATCAGCCCCAGCATTTT. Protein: CASSPGTGPYSNQPQHF.

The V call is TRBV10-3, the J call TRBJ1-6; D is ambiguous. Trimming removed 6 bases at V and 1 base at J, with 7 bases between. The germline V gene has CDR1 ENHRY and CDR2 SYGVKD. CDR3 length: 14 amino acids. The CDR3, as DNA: TGTGCCATCAGGACGGGGTCCTATAATTCACCCCTCCACTTT. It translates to CAIRTGSYNSPLHF.

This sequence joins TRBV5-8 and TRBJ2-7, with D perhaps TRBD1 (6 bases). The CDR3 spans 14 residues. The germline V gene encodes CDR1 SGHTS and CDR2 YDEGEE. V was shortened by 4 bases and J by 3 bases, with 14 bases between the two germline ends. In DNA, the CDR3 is TGTGCCAGCAGCCCGGAACAGGGTTTCTACGAGCAGTACGTC. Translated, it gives CASSPEQGFYEQYV.

The CDR3 DNA reads as TGTGCCAGCAGTCACGGGACTAGCGGGAGGTATCGGAGCTCCTACGAGCAGTACGTC. It codes for CASSHGTSGRYRSSYEQYV. The J gene is TRBJ2-7, the V gene TRBV6-2 or TRBV6-3; 15 nucleotides agree with TRBD2. Per germline, CDR1 MNHEY and CDR2 SVGEGT. V gave up 5 bases and J gave up 0 bases; unmatched junction bases: 11. The CDR3 runs to 19 residues.

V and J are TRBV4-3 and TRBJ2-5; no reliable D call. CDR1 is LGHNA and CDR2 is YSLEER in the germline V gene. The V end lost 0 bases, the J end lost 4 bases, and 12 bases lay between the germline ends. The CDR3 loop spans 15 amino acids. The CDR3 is CASSQDVAGSETQYF. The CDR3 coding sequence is TGCGCCAGCAGCCAAGATGTCGCAGGCTCAGAGACCCAGTACTTC.

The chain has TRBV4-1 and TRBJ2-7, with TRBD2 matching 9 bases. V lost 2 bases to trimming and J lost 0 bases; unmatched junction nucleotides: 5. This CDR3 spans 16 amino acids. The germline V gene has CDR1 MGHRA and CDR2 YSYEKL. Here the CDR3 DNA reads TGCGCCAGCAGCCAACCCAGCGGGGGGTTCTCCTACGAGCAGTACTTC. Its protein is CASSQPSGGFSYEQYF.

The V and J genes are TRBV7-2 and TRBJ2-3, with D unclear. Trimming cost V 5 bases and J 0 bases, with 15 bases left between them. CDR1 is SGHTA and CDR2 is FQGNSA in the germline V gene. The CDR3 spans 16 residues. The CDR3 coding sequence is TGTGCCAGCAGCAATGTCCGGTCATATAGCACAGATACGCAGTATTTT. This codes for CASSNVRSYSTDTQYF.

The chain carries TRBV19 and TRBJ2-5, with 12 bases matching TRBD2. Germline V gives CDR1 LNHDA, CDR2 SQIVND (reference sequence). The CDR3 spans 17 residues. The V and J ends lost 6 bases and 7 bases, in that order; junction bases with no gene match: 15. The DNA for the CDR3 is TGTGCCAGTAGCTCCGGACTAGCGGGGCGCGGGTCCGGGACCCAGTACTTC. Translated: CASSSGLAGRGSGTQYF.